Shown below are 20 T cell receptor beta chains from a single sample sequenced in a study of T cells of healthy individuals. TCRdb re-called the 5' RACE reads through MiXCR, storing one row per CDR3 protein. The sample carries 90,000 to 100,000 distinct CDR3 sequences, under 20% recorded once. The receptors originated from a human donor in good health.

The chain combines TRBV5-4 with TRBJ2-1; 8 bases fit TRBD2. Unmatched junction bases numbered 9, after V lost 5 bases and J lost 2 bases. The germline gives CDR1 SGHNT, CDR2 YYREEE (reference sequence). The CDR3 covers 16 residues. In nucleotides, the CDR3 is TGTGCCAGCAGTCGCCAAGCGGGAGTGGCCTACAATGAGCAGTTCTTC. As protein: CASSRQAGVAYNEQFF.

There are a few counts of this clonotype. The chain joins TRBV4-2 to TRBJ1-2; unclear D gene. Deletions cut 0 bases from V and 8 bases from J, with 16 bases between. This CDR3 is 15 amino acids long. The germline gives CDR1 LGHNA, CDR2 YNFKEQ. CDR3 in amino acids: CASSQDPKGIGGYTF. CDR3 bases: TGTGCCAGCAGCCAAGATCCGAAGGGCATCGGCGGCTACACCTTC.

This clonotype was seen a few times. V is TRBV28 and J is TRBJ1-5, with 7 bases matching TRBD1. The CDR3 is 14 residues long. The ends lost 6 bases at V and 5 bases at J; junction bases unmatched: 7. Germline CDR1 reads MDHEN; CDR2 reads SYDVKM. The CDR3 protein is CASSPGQEYQPQHF. In DNA, the CDR3 is TGTGCCAGCAGCCCCGGACAGGAATATCAGCCCCAGCATTTT.

The chain employs TRBV19 and TRBJ2-1; D unresolved. Looked up from germline, CDR1 is LNHDA and CDR2 is SQIVND (reference sequence). This CDR3 has 15 residues. V lost 5 bases and J lost 5, with 16 bases in between. CDR3 in amino acids: CASSRLPLQNNEQFF. For the CDR3, the DNA is TGTGCCAGTAGTCGCCTCCCACTGCAGAACAATGAGCAGTTCTTC.

The chain couples TRBV10-3 to TRBJ2-7; D gene unclear. The germline V and J ends were trimmed by 3 bases and 0 bases, with 9 bases remaining between them. The CDR3 has 14 residues. Germline V gene sequence: CDR1 ENHRY, CDR2 SYGVKD. In DNA form, the CDR3 reads TGTGCCATCAGTGATCGGGTACACTCCTACGAGCAGTACTTC. As protein: CAISDRVHSYEQYF.

This clonotype was seen a handful of times. The junction departs from the called germline gene at one end, perhaps through a read error. The rearrangement uses TRBV5-1 and TRBJ1-4; D gene uncertain. The CDR3 spans 10 residues. CDR1 is SGHRS, CDR2 YFSETQ, per germline. The CDR3 loop is CASSHPLLGF. CDR3 DNA: TGCGCCAGCAGCCACCCCCTGTTAGGCTTT.

This clonotype was seen at least ten times. The rearrangement links TRBV11-2 to TRBJ1-5; 9 bases map to TRBD1. V was pared by 0 bases and J by 11 bases, with 2 bases of the junction left unmatched. From germline, CDR1 is SGHAT and CDR2 FQNNGV. The CDR3 has 13 residues. CDR3 protein: CASSLDRTGAQHF. As DNA, the CDR3 is TGTGCCAGCAGCTTAGATCGGACAGGGGCCCAGCATTTT.

The chain employs TRBV14 and TRBJ1-2; maybe TRBD1 (5 bases). Trimming shortened V by 4 bases and J by 4 bases, and 19 bases separated the two germline ends. This CDR3 has 16 residues. Germline V gene data show CDR1 as SGHDN and CDR2 as FVKESK. The CDR3 region has the DNA TGTGCCAGCAGCCTAACGGTTATGGGCCAGGGCTATGGCTACACCTTC. Residues: CASSLTVMGQGYGYTF.

CDR3 region: CASSLSTVWPRGNTEAFF. The CDR3, as DNA: TGTGCCAGCAGTTTATCCACAGTGTGGCCTAGAGGCAACACTGAAGCTTTCTTT. The chain uses TRBV27 and TRBJ1-1; D gene uncertain. V was trimmed by 0 bases and J by 2 bases, leaving 19 bases between them. CDR3 size: 18 residues. CDR1 and CDR2 (germline): MNHEY, SMNVEV (reference sequence).

This chain joins TRBV20-1 and TRBJ2-3, with D possibly being TRBD2 (5 bases). Germline V gene lookup returns CDR1 DFQATT and CDR2 SNEGSKA (reference sequence). The V end was cut by 0 bases, the J end by 0 bases, with 13 bases between. The CDR3 totals 16 residues. The CDR3 region has the DNA TGCAGTGCTAGAGACCTTTGGGCTAGCAGCACAGATACGCAGTATTTT. Translation gives CSARDLWASSTDTQYF.

This rearrangement joins TRBV2 to TRBJ2-5, with D perhaps TRBD1 (6 bases). The germline V gene encodes CDR1 SNHLY and CDR2 FYNNEI. Trimming stripped 6 bases from V and 4 bases from J, with 12 bases between. The CDR3 is 13 residues long. In DNA, the CDR3 is TGTGCCAGCAGGCTGGGGGCGCGAGAGACCCAGTACTTC. Translated: CASRLGARETQYF.

The V call is TRBV7-2, the J call TRBJ2-7; D is ambiguous. Deletions cut 0 bases from V and 1 base from J, with 7 bases between. CDR3 size: 14 residues. The germline gives CDR1 SGHTA, CDR2 FQGNSA. The chain's CDR3 is CASSLAAASYEQYF. In DNA, the CDR3 is TGTGCCAGCAGCTTAGCTGCAGCTTCCTACGAGCAGTACTTC.

The gene calls are TRBV5-1 and TRBJ1-6; TRBD1 is a possible D gene (6 bases). The V gene lost 4 bases and the J gene lost 8 bases, with 13 bases spanning the gap. Germline CDR1 is SGHRS and CDR2 is YFSETQ. This CDR3 spans 14 amino acids. The CDR3 region has the DNA TGCGCCAGCAGCGCGGGGACAAGCTATTCACCCCTCCACTTT. This encodes CASSAGTSYSPLHF.

The V gene is TRBV19, the J gene TRBJ2-7; a possible D gene is TRBD1 (6 bases). The germline gives CDR1 LNHDA, CDR2 SQIVND (reference sequence). This CDR3 spans 14 amino acids. With 6 bases removed from V and 2 bases from J, the gap between germline ends came to 14 bases. This CDR3 is CASSNIQGAYEQYF. CDR3 DNA: TGTGCCAGTAGCAACATACAGGGAGCCTACGAGCAGTACTTC.

This clonotype was seen a handful of times. This rearrangement joins TRBV4-3 to TRBJ2-7, with 9 positions matching TRBD1. The V gene end was trimmed by 4 bases and the J gene end by 9 bases; junction bases not matched to a gene: 16. This CDR3 region has 16 residues. Germline CDR1 is LGHNA and CDR2 is YSLEER. The CDR3 is CASSLSTGGPTSVQYF. The CDR3 DNA reads as TGCGCCAGCAGCCTAAGCACAGGGGGCCCCACTTCTGTGCAGTACTTC.

The table lists this clonotype with a few counts. The chain links TRBV5-6 to TRBJ2-1; a possible D gene is TRBD1 (6 bases). The CDR3 contains 15 residues. Trimming left V 4 bases short and J 7 bases short, with 18 bases between. Germline CDR1 and CDR2: SGHDT and YYEEEE. The CDR3, as DNA: TGTGCCAGCAGCCTATACAGGGATGGGGCGAATGAGCAGTTCTTC. Translation gives CASSLYRDGANEQFF.

The sample holds a few counts of this clonotype. V usage is TRBV28 and J usage is TRBJ2-7; TRBD1 is a possible D gene (5 bases). This CDR3 contains 14 residues. The V end was cut by 3 bases, the J end by 2 bases, with 11 bases between. Germline-derived CDR1 and CDR2 are MDHEN and SYDVKM. As DNA, the CDR3 is TGTGCCAGCAGTTTTTGGGGCGGAACCTACGAGCAGTACTTC. This translates into CASSFWGGTYEQYF.

This clonotype was observed a few times. The chain carries TRBV4-3 and TRBJ2-7; D is possibly TRBD1 or TRBD2 (5 bases each). Trimming shortened V by 0 bases and J by 2 bases, and 17 bases separated the two germline ends. The length of the CDR3 is 17 residues. Germline assignment: CDR1 LGHNA and CDR2 YSLEER. The CDR3 DNA is TGCGCCAGCAGCCAAGAATATGCCCGGGACGGAGCCTACGAGCAGTACTTC. It translates to CASSQEYARDGAYEQYF.

There are a few counts of this clonotype. The chain carries TRBV2 and TRBJ1-6; D perhaps matches TRBD1 (5 bases). The CDR3 has 14 residues. The germline V and J ends were trimmed by 6 bases and 11 bases, with 17 bases remaining between them. The germline CDR1 and CDR2 sequences are SNHLY and FYNNEI. The CDR3 coding sequence is TGTGCCAGCAGCCCCGACAGTTCGGTGACACCCCTCCACTTT. Translated, it gives CASSPDSSVTPLHF. Using reference TRBV2 and TRBJ1-6 for the parts outside the CDR3, the full variable domain is EPEVTQTPSHQVTQMGQEVILRCVPISNHLYFYWYRQILGQKVEFLVSFYNNEISEKSEIFDDQFSVERPDGSNFTLKIRSTKLEDSAMYFCASSPDSSVTPLHFGNGTRLTVT.

This clonotype came up many times. The V call is TRBV13, the J call TRBJ2-3; perhaps TRBD1 as D (6 bases). The V gene lost 1 base and the J gene lost 1 base, with 9 bases spanning the gap. CDR1 is PRHDT, CDR2 FYEKMQ, per germline (reference sequence). The CDR3 loop spans 15 amino acids. The CDR3 nucleotides read TGTGCCAGCAGCTTAGCAGGGGTGGGCACAGATACGCAGTATTTT. This codes for CASSLAGVGTDTQYF. Together with reference TRBV13 and TRBJ2-3, the CDR3 gives the full variable domain: AAGVIQSPRHLIKEKRETATLKCYPIPRHDTVYWYQQGPGQDPQFLISFYEKMQSDKGSIPDRFSAQQFSDYHSELNMSSLELGDSALYFCASSLAGVGTDTQYFGPGTRLTVL.